These 2 T cell receptor beta chains were sequenced from one sample in a study of shared clonotypes between healthy human individuals. Sequencing was performed with immunoSEQ multiplex PCR; in TCRdb, only in-frame clones are kept and a portion is missing. This table holds about 770,000 clones, roughly two thirds found once. Sequenced input: memory CD4+ T cells sorted from blood. Subset meaning: CD45RA-negative fraction. The receptors originated from a woman in her twenties or thirties in good health.

In regard to this clone: The sample contains more than one DNA sequence encoding this CDR3. The chain has TRBV28 and TRBJ1-5; 9 nucleotides line up with TRBD1. Germline V gene sequence: CDR1 MDHEN, CDR2 SYDVKM. After removal of 6 bases from V and 3 bases from J, the junction contained 0 bases not matched to a gene. This CDR3 is 13 amino acids long. The CDR3 DNA sequence: TGTGCCAGCAGACAGGGGGCCAATCAGCCCCAGCATTTT. It is translated as CASRQGANQPQHF.

For this clone: The sample holds other DNA sequences that translate to the same CDR3. The J gene is TRBJ2-3, the V gene TRBV9; no reliable D call. The CDR3 covers 14 residues. Per the germline V gene, CDR1 is SGDLS and CDR2 is YYNGEE. Trimming removed 1 base from V and 0 bases from J, with 6 bases in between. The CDR3 DNA sequence: TGTGCCAGCAGCGTATCTCGTAGCACAGATACGCAGTATTTT. It yields the protein CASSVSRSTDTQYF.